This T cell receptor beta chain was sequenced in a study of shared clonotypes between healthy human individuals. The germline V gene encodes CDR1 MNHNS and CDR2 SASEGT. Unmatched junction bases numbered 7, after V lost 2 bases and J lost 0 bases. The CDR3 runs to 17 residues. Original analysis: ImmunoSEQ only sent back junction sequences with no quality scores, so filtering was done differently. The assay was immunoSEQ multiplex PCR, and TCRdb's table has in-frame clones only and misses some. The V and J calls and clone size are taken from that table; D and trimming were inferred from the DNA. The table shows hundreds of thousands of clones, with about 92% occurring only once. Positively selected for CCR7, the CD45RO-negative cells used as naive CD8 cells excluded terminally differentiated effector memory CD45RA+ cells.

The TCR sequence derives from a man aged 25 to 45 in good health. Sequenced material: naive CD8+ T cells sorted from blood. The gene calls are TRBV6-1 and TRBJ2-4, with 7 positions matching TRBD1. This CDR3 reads CASSERQGRLAKNIQYF. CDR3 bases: TGTGCCAGCAGTGAAAGACAGGGCCGACTAGCCAAAAACATTCAGTACTTC.